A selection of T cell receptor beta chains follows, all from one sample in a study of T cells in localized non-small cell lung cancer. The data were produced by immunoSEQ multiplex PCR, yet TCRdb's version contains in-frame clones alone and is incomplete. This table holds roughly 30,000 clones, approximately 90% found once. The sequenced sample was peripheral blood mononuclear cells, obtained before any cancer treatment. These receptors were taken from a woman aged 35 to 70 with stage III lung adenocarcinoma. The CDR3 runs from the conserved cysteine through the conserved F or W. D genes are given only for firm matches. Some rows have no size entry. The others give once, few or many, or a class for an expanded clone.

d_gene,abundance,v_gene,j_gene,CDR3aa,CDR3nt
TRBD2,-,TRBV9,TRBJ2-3,CASSPYAGGYTDTQYF,TGTGCCAGCAGCCCTTACGCGGGGGGTTACACAGATACGCAGTATTTT
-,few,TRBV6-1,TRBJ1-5,CASSEPLYSNQPQHF,TGTGCCAGCAGTGAACCCCTTTATAGCAATCAGCCCCAGCATTTT
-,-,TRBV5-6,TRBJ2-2,CASSWGAGELFF,TGTGCCAGCAGCTGGGGGGCCGGGGAGCTGTTTTTT
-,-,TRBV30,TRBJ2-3,CAWASRFYTDTQYF,TGTGCCTGGGCTAGCCGGTTTTACACAGATACGCAGTATTTT
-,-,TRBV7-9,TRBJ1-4,CASSPDTLRTNEKLFF,TGTGCCAGCAGTCCCGACACCCTACGAACTAATGAAAAACTGTTTTTT
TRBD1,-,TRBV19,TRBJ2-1,CASSNPNRGREQFF,TGTGCCAGTAGTAACCCCAACAGGGGTCGGGAGCAGTTCTTC
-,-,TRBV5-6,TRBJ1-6,CASSLYSLDNSPLHF,TGTGCCAGCAGCTTATACAGCCTGGATAATTCACCCCTCCACTTT
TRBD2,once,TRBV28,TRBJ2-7,CAIFSGNSYEQYF,TGTGCCATCTTTAGCGGGAACTCCTACGAGCAGTACTTC
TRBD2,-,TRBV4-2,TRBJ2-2,CASSQEPGLAGAGELFF,TGTGCCAGCAGCCAAGAACCGGGACTAGCGGGGGCCGGGGAGCTGTTTTTT
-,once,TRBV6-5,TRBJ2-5,CASSYQADNPTQYF,TGTGCCAGCAGTTACCAGGCAGACAACCCTACCCAGTACTTC
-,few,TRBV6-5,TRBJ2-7,CASSYYRGGYEQYF,TGTGCCAGCAGTTACTACAGGGGGGGGTACGAGCAGTACTTC
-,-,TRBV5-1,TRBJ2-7,CASSPSEVPIEQYF,TGCGCCAGCAGCCCCTCTGAGGTGCCCATCGAGCAGTACTTC
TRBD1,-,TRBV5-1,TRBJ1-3,CASSTGTVRSGNTIYF,TGCGCCAGCAGCACGGGGACAGTCCGTTCTGGAAACACCATATATTTT
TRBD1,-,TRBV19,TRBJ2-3,CASTGVDTQYF,TGTGCCTCCACAGGGGTGGATACGCAGTATTTT
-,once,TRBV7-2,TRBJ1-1,CASSLYRNTEAFF,TGTGCCAGCAGCTTGTACAGGAACACTGAAGCTTTCTTT
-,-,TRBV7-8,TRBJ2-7,CASSLERHSYEQYF,TGTGCCAGCAGCTTAGAGCGTCACTCCTACGAGCAGTACTTC
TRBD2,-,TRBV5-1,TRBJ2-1,CASSFSLRLAGNEQFF,TGCGCCAGCAGCTTCTCATTAAGACTAGCGGGAAATGAGCAGTTCTTC
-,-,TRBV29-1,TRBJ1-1,CSVVQNTEAFF,TGCAGCGTTGTTCAAAACACTGAAGCTTTCTTT
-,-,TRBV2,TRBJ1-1,CASSGGVHTEAFF,TGTGCCAGCAGTGGGGGGGTCCACACTGAAGCTTTCTTT
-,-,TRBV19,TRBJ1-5,CASSMRGQGTDQPQHF,TGTGCCAGTAGTATGAGGGGACAAGGAACAGATCAGCCCCAGCATTTT
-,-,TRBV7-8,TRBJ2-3,CASSSTAGRTDTQYF,TGTGCCAGCAGCTCCACCGCGGGGCGCACAGATACGCAGTATTTT
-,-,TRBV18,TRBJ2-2,CASSPANIAGTGGELFF,TGTGCCAGCTCACCAGCTAACATCGCGGGGACCGGCGGGGAGCTGTTTTTT
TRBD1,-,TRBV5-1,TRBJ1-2,CASSRSTAGGMDYGYTF,TGCGCCAGCAGCCGTTCCACAGCAGGGGGCATGGACTATGGCTACACCTTC
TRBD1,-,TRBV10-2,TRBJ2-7,CASSNTNPGQGDEQYF,TGCGCCAGCAGTAATACTAATCCGGGACAGGGAGACGAGCAGTACTTC
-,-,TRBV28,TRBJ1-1,CASSFRRQAEAFF,TGTGCCAGCAGTTTCCGCCGACAGGCTGAAGCTTTCTTT
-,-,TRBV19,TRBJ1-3,CASTPRVGNTIYF,TGTGCCAGTACTCCCCGGGTCGGAAACACCATATATTTT
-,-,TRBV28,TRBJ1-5,CASSDSNSNQPQHF,TGTGCCAGCAGCGACAGTAATAGCAATCAGCCCCAGCATTTT
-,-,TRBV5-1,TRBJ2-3,CASSLVAGRGDTQYF,TGCGCCAGCAGCTTGGTGGCAGGCAGGGGAGATACGCAGTATTTT
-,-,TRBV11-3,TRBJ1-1,CASSLGGPHTEAFF,TGTGCCAGCAGCCTAGGAGGACCACACACTGAAGCTTTCTTT
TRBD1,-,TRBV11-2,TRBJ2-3,CASSPGTAVVGTDTQYF,TGTGCCAGCAGCCCCGGGACAGCCGTTGTAGGCACAGATACGCAGTATTTT
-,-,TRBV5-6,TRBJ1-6,CASSPGLNSPLHF,TGTGCCAGCAGCCCCGGACTTAATTCACCCCTCCACTTT
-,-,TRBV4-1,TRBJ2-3,CASSQEGLPVGTDTQYF,TGCGCCAGCAGCCAAGAAGGACTACCAGTGGGCACAGATACGCAGTATTTT
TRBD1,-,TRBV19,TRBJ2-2,CASTPDRAYTGELFF,TGTGCCAGTACCCCGGACAGGGCGTACACCGGGGAGCTGTTTTTT
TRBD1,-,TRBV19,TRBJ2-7,CASPLQKPGQMSYEQYF,TGTGCCAGTCCCTTACAAAAACCGGGACAGATGTCCTACGAGCAGTACTTC
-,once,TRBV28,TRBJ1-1,CASSLLSVSIAEAFF,TGTGCCAGCAGTTTATTAAGCGTCAGTATCGCTGAAGCTTTCTTT